This entry lists 26 T cell receptor beta chains sequenced from one sample in a study of blood T cell repertoires in COVID-19. Method: immunoSEQ multiplex PCR; TCRdb's copy keeps in-frame clones and lacks some. The table lists approximately 81,000 clones, 82% of them singletons. Sequenced sample: peripheral blood. The receptors come from a human donor in a cohort sampled during active COVID-19.

This chain joins TRBV10-3 and TRBJ2-7, with no clear D. The germline CDR1 and CDR2 sequences are ENHRY and SYGVKD. This CDR3 region has 12 residues. V gave up 2 bases and J gave up 3 bases, with 5 bases separating them. The chain's CDR3 is CAISENSYEQYF. For the CDR3, the DNA is TGTGCCATCAGTGAGAATAGCTACGAGCAGTACTTC.

This clone was found a few times. The chain is built from TRBV10-3 and TRBJ2-7, with 8 bases aligning to TRBD2. V was clipped by 2 bases and J by 6 bases; unmatched bases: 9. Per germline, CDR1 ENHRY and CDR2 SYGVKD. The CDR3 has 15 amino acids. The CDR3 protein is CAISEPGGLASEQYF. In DNA form, the CDR3 reads TGTGCCATCAGTGAGCCGGGGGGGCTAGCGAGCGAGCAGTACTTC.

The rearrangement joins TRBV27 to TRBJ1-1; no firm D call. Germline V gene sequence: CDR1 MNHEY, CDR2 SMNVEV (reference sequence). Trimming left V 3 bases short and J 0 bases short, with 8 bases between. This CDR3 spans 14 amino acids. The CDR3 DNA sequence: TGTGCCAGCAGTTTCACGGTGATGAACACTGAAGCTTTCTTT. Translation: CASSFTVMNTEAFF.

V is TRBV19 and J is TRBJ2-7; 8 positions agree with TRBD2. V dropped 5 bases and J dropped 4; count of bases not matched to a gene: 7. This CDR3 contains 14 residues. Looked up from germline, CDR1 is LNHDA and CDR2 is SQIVND (reference sequence). The CDR3 is CASSLPGGEYEQYF. As DNA, the CDR3 is TGTGCCAGTAGTTTGCCGGGGGGGGAGTACGAGCAGTACTTC.

The chain recombines TRBV5-1 with TRBJ2-7; D not certain. In germline, CDR1 is SGHRS, CDR2 YFSETQ. V shed 2 bases and J shed 0 bases, with 9 bases lying between them. This CDR3 region has 14 residues. The CDR3 DNA sequence: TGCGCCAGCAGCTTCTGGTCGAGCTCCTACGAGCAGTACTTC. This sequence encodes CASSFWSSSYEQYF.

The chain couples TRBV19 to TRBJ1-1; the match to TRBD1 covers 8 bases. The CDR3 spans 15 residues. V lost 5 bases to trimming and J lost 4 bases; unmatched junction nucleotides: 9. Germline loops: CDR1 LNHDA, CDR2 SQIVND (reference sequence). CDR3 residues: CASSPHRTGRTEAFF. CDR3 sequence (DNA): TGTGCCAGTAGTCCTCATCGGACAGGGCGCACTGAAGCTTTCTTT.

This clone occurred a few times. The chain is built from TRBV10-3 and TRBJ1-2; D gene ambiguous. V dropped 5 bases and J dropped 2 bases, with 9 bases sitting between them. Germline loops: CDR1 ENHRY, CDR2 SYGVKD. This CDR3 region has 13 residues. CDR3 nucleotides: TGTGCCATCAGTTATGACGGGAACTATGGCTACACCTTC. Its translation: CAISYDGNYGYTF.

The chain joins TRBV10-3 to TRBJ2-7, with D tentatively TRBD1 (7 bases). This CDR3 has 13 amino acids. The germline CDR1 and CDR2 sequences are ENHRY and SYGVKD. Deletions cut 7 bases from V and 3 bases from J, with 13 bases between. CDR3 nucleotide sequence: TGTGCCATCAAAGGCGGGACAGTCTACGAGCAGTACTTC. Its protein product is CAIKGGTVYEQYF.

This chain uses TRBV7-8 with TRBJ2-2, with D perhaps TRBD2 (7 bases). Germline values: CDR1 SGHVS, CDR2 FQNEAQ. The CDR3 is 18 residues long. V lost 5 bases and J 0 bases, leaving 19 bases between the germline ends. The CDR3, as DNA: TGTGCCAGCAGCCCGAGACCGAGGGGGGGTTCGAACACCGGGGAGCTGTTTTTT. Its translation: CASSPRPRGGSNTGELFF.

The chain joins TRBV6-6 to TRBJ2-7; 7 bases fit TRBD1. CDR1 and CDR2 from the germline V gene are MNHNY and SVGAGI (reference sequence). Trimming took 11 bases from V and 4 from J; bases not matched to a gene: 17. The CDR3 totals 15 residues. The CDR3 DNA is TGTGCCGCTTCGCCAAGGAGCAGGGGGTTGTACGAGCAGTACTTC. As protein: CAASPRSRGLYEQYF.

V is TRBV9 and J is TRBJ1-1; TRBD1 matches at 9 bases. Trimming took 3 bases from V and 4 from J; bases not matched to a gene: 7. This CDR3 contains 15 residues. CDR1 SGDLS and CDR2 YYNGEE come from the germline V gene. For the CDR3, the DNA is TGTGCCAGCAGCGCCACAGGGGGCTGGGGCACTGAAGCTTTCTTT. As protein: CASSATGGWGTEAFF.

The chain carries TRBV3-1 (or the pseudogene TRBV3-2) and TRBJ1-2; D remains ambiguous. Looked up from germline, CDR1 is LGHDT and CDR2 is YNNKEL (reference sequence). This CDR3 contains 15 residues. Trimming took 0 bases from V and 4 from J, leaving 12 bases between them. CDR3 sequence: CASSQDLAATYGYTF. CDR3 nucleotide sequence: TGTGCCAGCAGCCAAGATCTTGCGGCCACCTATGGCTACACCTTC.

This clone was picked up a small number of times. The chain combines TRBV19 with TRBJ1-6; D call uncertain. The germline V and J ends were trimmed by 2 bases and 7 bases, with 12 bases remaining between them. The CDR3 is 15 residues long. Per the germline V gene, CDR1 is LNHDA and CDR2 is SQIVND (reference sequence). The CDR3 reads CASSIQSSLNSPLHF. CDR3 in DNA: TGTGCCAGTAGTATACAGTCGTCCCTCAATTCACCCCTCCACTTT.

The J gene is TRBJ1-1, the V gene TRBV6-5; D is unclear. The CDR3 sequence is 15 residues long. The germline gives CDR1 MNHEY, CDR2 SVGAGI. Trimming cost V 2 bases and J 7 bases, with 17 bases left between them. The CDR3 DNA reads as TGTGCCAGCAGTTACCTACAGTGGAAAGAGAGTGAAGCTTTCTTT. It encodes CASSYLQWKESEAFF.

CDR3 sequence: CASRAISGGAATQYF. The CDR3 DNA reads as TGTGCCAGTAGAGCGATTAGCGGGGGGGCCGCTACGCAGTATTTT. V and J are TRBV19 and TRBJ2-3; 11 nucleotides align to TRBD2. The V gene end was trimmed by 6 bases and the J gene end by 8 bases; junction bases not matched to a gene: 10. Per germline, CDR1 LNHDA and CDR2 SQIVND (reference sequence). The CDR3 totals 15 residues.

This chain connects TRBV11-1 to TRBJ2-7; D is perhaps TRBD2 (7 bases). This CDR3 comprises 15 residues. Trimming removed 5 bases at V and 3 bases at J, with 17 bases between. The V gene's germline CDR1 is SGHAT and CDR2 FQDESV (reference sequence). CDR3 nucleotides: TGTGCCAGCAGCCCAGAGGGGGGGCAGGGCTACGAGCAGTACTTC. Translating it yields CASSPEGGQGYEQYF.

V is TRBV5-6 and J is TRBJ1-6; 10 bases match TRBD1. Germline lookup yields CDR1 SGHDT and CDR2 YYEEEE. Trimming took 3 bases from V and 10 from J; bases not matched to a gene: 4. This CDR3 is 14 amino acids long. The CDR3 reads CASSSGTGVSPLHF. CDR3 DNA: TGTGCCAGCAGCTCCGGGACAGGGGTCTCACCCCTCCACTTT.

The gene calls are TRBV5-1 and TRBJ1-1; D gene ambiguous. This CDR3 has 14 residues. In germline, CDR1 is SGHRS, CDR2 YFSETQ. Trimming took 6 bases from V and 2 from J, leaving 14 bases between them. The CDR3 reads CASTENTLNTEAFF. The CDR3 nucleotides are TGCGCCAGCACCGAAAATACTCTAAACACTGAAGCTTTCTTT.

V usage is TRBV14 and J usage is TRBJ1-1, with D possibly matching TRBD1 (5 bases). V gave up 1 base and J gave up 1 base, with 7 bases separating them. CDR1 and CDR2 (germline): SGHDN, FVKESK. The length of the CDR3 is 14 residues. CDR3 in amino acids: CASSQVRGNTEAFF. CDR3 DNA sequence: TGTGCCAGCAGCCAAGTAAGGGGGAACACTGAAGCTTTCTTT.

The gene calls are TRBV6-4 and TRBJ2-3; 9 bases fit TRBD2. The junction had 7 bases not matched to a gene; V was cut back by 2 bases and J by 13 bases. Per germline, CDR1 MRHNA and CDR2 SNTAGT. The CDR3 runs to 13 residues. The CDR3 bases are TGTGCCAGCAGTGACCCGGGACTAGCCCTTAAGTATTTT. Translated: CASSDPGLALKYF.

This chain joins TRBV18 and TRBJ2-1; D is uncertain. CDR1 is KGHSH and CDR2 is LQKENI in the germline V gene. CDR3 length: 13 amino acids. Between the trimmed V and J ends, which lost 3 bases and 5 bases, there was a span of 8 bases. CDR3 protein: CASSPQLDNEQFF. CDR3 in DNA: TGTGCCAGCTCACCTCAACTGGACAATGAGCAGTTCTTC.

The chain employs TRBV4-1 and TRBJ2-7; D perhaps matches TRBD2 (5 bases). V was shortened by 4 bases and J by 2 bases, with 9 bases between the two germline ends. The germline CDR1 and CDR2 sequences are MGHRA and YSYEKL. This CDR3 is built from 13 residues. CDR3 residues: CASSPPGAYEQYF. The CDR3 region has the DNA TGCGCCAGCAGCCCGCCCGGGGCCTACGAGCAGTACTTC.

V and J are TRBV5-1 and TRBJ1-5; D may be TRBD1 (5 bases). The V end was cut by 0 bases, the J end by 7 bases, with 11 bases between. CDR1 and CDR2 from the germline V gene are SGHRS and YFSETQ. This CDR3 comprises 14 residues. CDR3 sequence reads: CASSLVLGQQPQHF. The CDR3 DNA sequence: TGCGCCAGCAGCTTGGTGCTGGGGCAGCAGCCCCAGCATTTT. The variable domain in full, completed from reference TRBV5-1 and TRBJ1-5, reads KAGVTQTPRYLIKTRGQQVTLSCSPISGHRSVSWYQQTPGQGLQFLFEYFSETQRNKGNFPGRFSGRQFSNSRSEMNVSTLELGDSALYLCASSLVLGQQPQHFGDGTRLSIL.

Only a few counts were recorded for this clone. This chain uses TRBV4-2 with TRBJ1-3, with D possibly TRBD1 on 6 matching bases. This CDR3 is built from 16 residues. V lost 0 bases to trimming and J lost 0 bases, with 9 bases between them. CDR1 is LGHNA and CDR2 is YNFKEQ in the germline V gene. In DNA form, the CDR3 reads TGTGCCAGCAGCCAAGAGGGCAGGGGCTCTGGAAACACCATATATTTT. Its translation: CASSQEGRGSGNTIYF.

The rearrangement links TRBV9 to TRBJ1-6, with D maybe TRBD1 (5 bases). Trimming took off 0 bases at V and 10 bases at J, with 11 bases between the two ends. The CDR3 length is 14 residues. Per the germline V gene, CDR1 is SGDLS and CDR2 is YYNGEE. The CDR3 here is CASSVGHGGSPLHF. The CDR3 DNA reads as TGTGCCAGCAGCGTAGGACACGGGGGATCACCCCTCCACTTT.

The chain links TRBV19 to TRBJ2-7, with 9 bases aligning to TRBD1. Germline V CDR1 and CDR2: LNHDA, SQIVND (reference sequence). The ends lost 5 bases at V and 4 bases at J; junction bases unmatched: 9. The CDR3 extends over 15 amino acids. The CDR3 nucleotides are TGTGCCAGTAGTCCAAACACAGGGGGCTTTTACGAGCAGTACTTC. Its protein is CASSPNTGGFYEQYF. The full variable domain, rest sourced from reference TRBV19 and TRBJ2-7, is DGGITQSPKYLFRKEGQNVTLSCEQNLNHDAMYWYRQDPGQGLRLIYYSQIVNDFQKGDIAEGYSVSREKKESFPLTVTSAQKNPTAFYLCASSPNTGGFYEQYFGPGTRLTVT.